The following is a T cell receptor beta chain sequence with its context. Its antigen is not known. Graves' hyperthyroidism showing no ophthalmopathy progression within 18 months was considered stable. Thyroid ultrasound and orbital computed tomography, with clinical symptoms and serum thyroxine and TRAb, informed diagnoses. Cells are PBMCs isolated from roughly 9.2 ml of fresh blood. The sample comes from a study of T cells in Graves' hyperthyroidism and ophthalmopathy. Findings and caveats of the study: Appearing also in blood were most of the thyroid clonotypes expanded above 0.001.

Amplification of TCR beta CDR3 regions was performed using RNA transcripts as template. In the first-round RT-PCR of the TCR CDR3, the HTBI primer set was used. Each CDR3 protein gets one entry after TCRdb re-called the multiplex PCR reads with MiXCR. The profile shows about 840,000 distinct CDR3 sequences, 35% to 40% of them singletons. The germline CDR1 and CDR2 sequences are MNHEY and SVGAGI. The CDR3 length is 14 residues. V lost 8 bases, J lost 10 bases, and 7 bases stayed unmatched. The sample comprised blood. The rearrangement joins TRBV6-5 to TRBJ1-6; 11 nucleotides agree with TRBD1. The receptor's source is a man in his late teens or twenties with Graves' hyperthyroidism. CDR3 nucleotide sequence: TGTGCCAGCGGGACAGGGGGGCGTCGGTCACCCCTCCACTTT. Protein product: CASGTGGRRSPLHF.